This TCR beta chain was sequenced in a study of blood T cell repertoires in COVID-19. About the research overall: Sites across the United States, Italy and Spain contributed samples from acute and convalescent COVID-19.

Between the trimmed V and J ends, which lost 0 bases and 3 bases, there was a span of 12 bases. Germline V CDR1 and CDR2: MNHEY, SMNVEV (reference sequence). The CDR3 extends over 15 amino acids. Original methodology: Reference gene primer amplification gave estimated nucleated cell counts. Assay used: immunoSEQ multiplex PCR; TCRdb lists only in-frame clones, some missing. D and trimming were read from the DNA, whereas the V and J calls and clone size are those reported in that table. The table includes approximately 260,000 clones, about 90% detected once. Material: peripheral blood. V and J are TRBV27 and TRBJ2-7; a weak D match, TRBD1 (5 bases). The TCR originated in a woman in her seventies with COVID-19, enrolled during active disease. The CDR3 coding sequence is TGTGCCAGCAGTTTATCCAGGACACCTTTCTACGAGCAGTACTTC. Translating gives CASSLSRTPFYEQYF.